These 23 T cell receptor beta chains originate from one sample sequenced in a study of blood T cell repertoires in COVID-19. Clones were sequenced by immunoSEQ multiplex PCR, and TCRdb holds only the in-frame ones, with some missing. The table shows 150,000 to 190,000 clones, with 76% occurring only once. The sequenced sample was peripheral blood. The receptors stem from a woman over 75 with acute or convalescent COVID-19.

This chain links TRBV23-1 with TRBJ1-4; the match to TRBD1 covers 8 bases. TRBV23-1 is an open reading frame, and its role is uncertain. The CDR3 is 14 amino acids. V shed 10 bases, J shed 4 bases, and the junction held 8 bases outside the gene matches. The CDR3: CATRTGTINEKLFF. The CDR3 DNA reads as TGCGCCACCAGGACAGGGACCATTAATGAAAAACTGTTTTTT.

The V call is TRBV10-3, the J call TRBJ1-2, with TRBD1 matching 9 bases. V was pared by 4 bases and J by 4 bases, with 28 bases of the junction left unmatched. CDR1 ENHRY and CDR2 SYGVKD come from the germline V gene. The CDR3 extends over 22 amino acids. CDR3 residues: CAISAPKGSFTDTGTGRYGYTF. The CDR3 DNA is TGTGCCATCAGTGCCCCAAAGGGATCCTTTACAGATACCGGGACAGGGCGCTATGGCTACACCTTC.

In its sample, this clone was seen once. The V call is TRBV18, the J call TRBJ1-2, with a weak D call TRBD1 (5 bases). Germline V gives CDR1 KGHSH, CDR2 LQKENI. V was cut by 2 bases and J by 5 bases, with 9 bases left in between. This CDR3 region has 13 residues. The CDR3 DNA follows: TGTGCCAGCTCACCAGGACAAATATATGGCTACACCTTC. Translation gives CASSPGQIYGYTF.

J is TRBJ2-3 and V is TRBV27; D gene ambiguous. Between the trimmed V and J ends, which lost 7 bases and 6 bases, there was a span of 29 bases. The CDR3 contains 18 residues. Per the germline V gene, CDR1 is MNHEY and CDR2 is SMNVEV (reference sequence). CDR3 amino acids: CASNPFFPQALSRDTQYF. DNA of the CDR3: TGTGCCAGCAACCCCTTTTTCCCCCAGGCCCTCTCCCGGGATACGCAGTATTTT.

The rearrangement uses TRBV24-1 and TRBJ2-1; 11 positions agree with TRBD1. The CDR3 sequence is 16 residues long. With 5 bases clipped from V and 5 bases from J, the junction kept 7 bases outside the gene matches. The germline CDR1 and CDR2 sequences are KGHDR and SFDVKD. DNA for the CDR3: TGTGCCACCAGTGGGAAACCGGGACAGGGGGACAATGAGCAGTTCTTC. Its protein product is CATSGKPGQGDNEQFF.

The genes are TRBV5-1 and TRBJ2-5; D may be TRBD2 (6 bases). CDR3 length equals 14 residues. From germline, CDR1 is SGHRS and CDR2 YFSETQ. V was clipped by 4 bases and J by 7 bases, with 17 bases between them. The CDR3 sequence is CASSLEEGWGTQYF. For the CDR3, the DNA is TGCGCCAGCAGCCTGGAGGAGGGGTGGGGGACCCAGTACTTC. Complete variable domain (other parts from reference TRBV5-1 and TRBJ2-5): KAGVTQTPRYLIKTRGQQVTLSCSPISGHRSVSWYQQTPGQGLQFLFEYFSETQRNKGNFPGRFSGRQFSNSRSEMNVSTLELGDSALYLCASSLEEGWGTQYFGPGTRLLVL.

The chain combines TRBV5-1 with TRBJ2-1; 15 nucleotides agree with TRBD2. CDR1 and CDR2 (germline): SGHRS, YFSETQ. Trimming cost V 4 bases and J 10 bases; bases outside gene matches: 6. The CDR3 runs to 15 residues. The CDR3 spells CASSPGLAGGLEQFF. In DNA form, the CDR3 reads TGCGCCAGCAGCCCAGGACTAGCGGGGGGGCTCGAGCAGTTCTTC.

The rearrangement uses TRBV18 and TRBJ1-2; 8 bases are shared with TRBD1. CDR1 is KGHSH and CDR2 is LQKENI in the germline V gene. V was clipped by 4 bases and J by 8 bases; unmatched bases: 6. CDR3 length equals 13 residues. CDR3 nucleotides: TGTGCCAGCTCACGGACAGGGCTGCACGGCTACACCTTC. Translating it yields CASSRTGLHGYTF. Full variable domain (rest looked up from reference TRBV18 and TRBJ1-2): NAGVMQNPRHLVRRRGQEARLRCSPMKGHSHVYWYRQLPEEGLKFMVYLQKENIIDESGMPKERFSAEFPKEGPSILRIQQVVRGDSAAYFCASSRTGLHGYTFGSGTRLTVV.

In nucleotides, the CDR3 is TGCGCCAGCAGCCCAGGACAGGGGGGATACGAGCAGTACTTC. Translated, it gives CASSPGQGGYEQYF. The V and J genes are TRBV5-1 and TRBJ2-7, with TRBD1 matching over 10 bases. The junction had 5 bases not matched to a gene; V was cut back by 4 bases and J by 4 bases. Per germline, CDR1 SGHRS and CDR2 YFSETQ. The CDR3 consists of 14 residues.

The chain carries TRBV10-3 and TRBJ1-6; a weak D match, TRBD1 (5 bases). The CDR3 consists of 14 residues. Germline CDR1 ENHRY, CDR2 SYGVKD. V lost 4 bases to trimming and J lost 6 bases, with 10 bases between them. The CDR3 here is CAISAGRANSPLHF. The CDR3 DNA is TGTGCCATCAGTGCTGGCAGGGCTAATTCACCCCTCCACTTT.

The rearrangement joins TRBV7-3 to TRBJ2-1; the match to TRBD1 covers 10 bases. The germline V gene has CDR1 SGHTA and CDR2 FQGTGA. The CDR3 covers 14 residues. Trimming at V came to 7 bases and at J to 8 bases, leaving 8 bases not matched to a gene. CDR3 sequence: CASTRGQGSDEQFF. The CDR3 coding sequence is TGTGCCAGCACCCGGGGACAGGGGTCCGATGAGCAGTTCTTC.

The chain recombines TRBV19 with TRBJ1-2, with TRBD1 as a possible D gene (5 bases). V lost 7 bases and J 5 bases, leaving 11 bases between the germline ends. The germline V gene encodes CDR1 LNHDA and CDR2 SQIVND (reference sequence). The CDR3 runs 12 residues. The CDR3 spells CASTRGGYGYTF. The CDR3 DNA is TGTGCCAGTACCCGGGGGGGTTATGGCTACACCTTC.

This clone was counted a single time. J is TRBJ1-4 and V is TRBV5-1, with 7 bases that match TRBD1. The CDR3 has 14 residues. Germline lookup yields CDR1 SGHRS and CDR2 YFSETQ. V gave up 5 bases and J gave up 8 bases; unmatched junction bases: 9. The chain's CDR3 is CASSFRGQDEKLFF. The DNA for the CDR3 is TGCGCCAGCAGTTTTAGGGGGCAGGACGAAAAACTGTTTTTT. The entire variable domain, with the rest obtained from reference TRBV5-1 and TRBJ1-4, is as follows: KAGVTQTPRYLIKTRGQQVTLSCSPISGHRSVSWYQQTPGQGLQFLFEYFSETQRNKGNFPGRFSGRQFSNSRSEMNVSTLELGDSALYLCASSFRGQDEKLFFGSGTQLSVL.

The rearrangement links TRBV6-6 to TRBJ1-6; TRBD1 might be the D (6 bases). V lost 7 bases to trimming and J lost 5 bases, with 18 bases between them. Germline CDR1 reads MNHNY; CDR2 reads SVGAGI (reference sequence). The length of the CDR3 is 16 residues. The CDR3, as DNA: TGTGCCAGCACCGGGGGGGCCAGGACAGATAATTCACCCCTCCACTTT. Amino acids: CASTGGARTDNSPLHF.

This clone has a single count. The V gene is TRBV7-6, the J gene TRBJ2-5; 10 bases align to TRBD1. Per germline, CDR1 SGHVS and CDR2 FNYEAQ. The CDR3 contains 15 residues. With 5 bases clipped from V and 5 bases from J, the junction kept 8 bases outside the gene matches. CDR3 amino acids: CASSRRDRGPETQYF. CDR3 DNA sequence: TGTGCCAGCAGCCGTAGGGACAGGGGCCCTGAGACCCAGTACTTC.

This clone was picked up one time. The V and J genes are TRBV7-2 and TRBJ1-3, with D unclear. Deletions cut 1 base from V and 0 bases from J, with 7 bases between. Germline CDR1 is SGHTA and CDR2 is FQGNSA. The CDR3 is 15 amino acids. CDR3 residues: CASSLVGHSGNTIYF. Written as DNA, the CDR3 is TGTGCCAGCAGCTTAGTCGGTCACTCTGGAAACACCATATATTTT.

This sequence joins TRBV7-9 and TRBJ2-1; possibly TRBD2 for D (5 bases). There are 18 residues in the CDR3. CDR1 is SEHNR and CDR2 is FQNEAQ in the germline V gene (reference sequence). V was trimmed by 5 bases and J by 5 bases, leaving 25 bases between them. The CDR3 here is CASSPGKLSSPQDNEQFF. In nucleotides, the CDR3 is TGTGCCAGCAGCCCGGGGAAACTGAGTAGCCCCCAGGACAATGAGCAGTTCTTC.

This clone occurred a few times. This rearrangement joins TRBV7-9 to TRBJ2-7; 7 bases are a match to TRBD1. V was pared by 3 bases and J by 0 bases, with 5 bases of the junction left unmatched. The CDR3 length is 15 residues. In germline, CDR1 is SEHNR, CDR2 FQNEAQ (reference sequence). CDR3 nucleotide sequence: TGTGCCAGCAGCTTGACGGGACAGAGCTCCTACGAGCAGTACTTC. It encodes CASSLTGQSSYEQYF.

The chain links TRBV5-1 to TRBJ2-5; possible D gene TRBD1, 5 bases. Trimming shortened V by 0 bases and J by 5 bases, and 14 bases separated the two germline ends. The germline gives CDR1 SGHRS, CDR2 YFSETQ. The CDR3 runs 15 residues. CDR3 amino acids: CASSLEAGSVETQYF. CDR3 in DNA: TGCGCCAGCAGCTTGGAGGCAGGGTCTGTGGAGACCCAGTACTTC.

The genes are TRBV7-9 and TRBJ2-3; no clear D. This CDR3 spans 12 amino acids. Looked up from germline, CDR1 is SEHNR and CDR2 is FQNEAQ (reference sequence). With 5 bases removed from V and 6 bases from J, the gap between germline ends came to 9 bases. CDR3 DNA sequence: TGTGCCAGCAGCACAGACACGGATACGCAGTATTTT. This sequence encodes CASSTDTDTQYF.

The CDR3 region has the DNA TGTGCCAGCAGCCCCATACTAGCGTTGGGCACAGATACGCAGTATTTT. This sequence encodes CASSPILALGTDTQYF. This chain uses TRBV11-2 with TRBJ2-3, with 7 bases that match TRBD2. Germline values: CDR1 SGHAT, CDR2 FQNNGV. This CDR3 has 16 amino acids. Trimming took 5 bases from V and 1 from J; bases not matched to a gene: 9.

The chain couples TRBV2 to TRBJ2-2; tentatively, D is TRBD1 (6 bases). This CDR3 has 16 amino acids. Per germline, CDR1 SNHLY and CDR2 FYNNEI. The V gene lost 3 bases and the J gene lost 0 bases, with 11 bases spanning the gap. CDR3 bases: TGTGCCAGCAGTGAGGTGGCAGGGGCGAACACCGGGGAGCTGTTTTTT. Translating it yields CASSEVAGANTGELFF.

The count of this clone is one. The chain recombines TRBV11-3 with TRBJ1-6; D is uncertain. The CDR3 is 20 amino acids. Per the germline V gene, CDR1 is SGHNT and CDR2 is YENEEA. V lost 1 base and J 0 bases, leaving 19 bases between the germline ends. The CDR3 sequence is CASSLAKPRPRVSYNSPLHF. CDR3 in DNA: TGTGCCAGCAGCTTAGCCAAACCTCGTCCGCGGGTCTCCTATAATTCACCCCTCCACTTT.